Each of the 13 T cell receptor beta chains below was sequenced from the same sample in a study of T cell responses to AZD1222 COVID-19 vaccine. The repertoire was sequenced with immunoSEQ multiplex PCR; TCRdb's copy has only in-frame clones and lacks some. The sample lists 80,000 to 100,000 clones, around nine tenths occurring once. Sequences were derived from peripheral blood, sampled on day 0 of MenACWY control vaccination. The origin of the receptors is an adult in good health.

This chain links TRBV7-3 with TRBJ2-2, with 8 positions matching TRBD1. This CDR3 is 16 amino acids long. In germline, CDR1 is SGHTA, CDR2 FQGTGA. The V and J ends lost 2 bases and 2 bases, in that order; junction bases with no gene match: 4. The CDR3 sequence is CASSLSRGHNTGELFF. CDR3 nucleotides: TGTGCCAGCAGCTTATCCAGGGGGCATAACACCGGGGAGCTGTTTTTT.

Here the CDR3 DNA reads TGCGCCAGCAGCTTGACTAGCGGGGAGAGGGAGCAGTACTTC. This encodes CASSLTSGEREQYF. The chain recombines TRBV5-1 with TRBJ2-7; 10 bases align to TRBD2. Germline CDR1 is SGHRS and CDR2 is YFSETQ. The CDR3 spans 14 residues. V lost 1 base and J lost 7; bases outside the gene matches: 5.

On this clone: Other DNA sequences from this sample encode an identical CDR3 as well. The chain has TRBV9 and TRBJ2-3; D gene uncertain. V shed 0 bases and J shed 0 bases, with 5 bases lying between them. Per germline, CDR1 SGDLS and CDR2 YYNGEE. The CDR3 covers 14 residues. CDR3 sequence (DNA): TGTGCCAGCAGCGTAGCGGCTAGCACAGATACGCAGTATTTT. Translating gives CASSVAASTDTQYF.

This clone was found once. This chain links TRBV18 with TRBJ2-1; D is unclear. CDR3 size: 13 residues. V lost 3 bases to trimming and J lost 9 bases, with 12 bases between them. CDR1 and CDR2 (germline): KGHSH, LQKENI. This CDR3 is CASSPSNVGEQFF. Here the CDR3 DNA reads TGTGCCAGCTCACCGTCTAACGTGGGTGAGCAGTTCTTC. The whole variable domain, filled in from reference TRBV18 and TRBJ2-1, reads NAGVMQNPRHLVRRRGQEARLRCSPMKGHSHVYWYRQLPEEGLKFMVYLQKENIIDESGMPKERFSAEFPKEGPSILRIQQVVRGDSAAYFCASSPSNVGEQFFGPGTRLTVL.

The chain has TRBV20-1 and TRBJ1-4; D is possibly TRBD1 (5 bases). The CDR3 loop spans 11 amino acids. CDR1 DFQATT and CDR2 SNEGSKA come from the germline V gene (reference sequence). The V end was cut by 3 bases, the J end by 8 bases, with 7 bases between. CDR3 bases: TGCAGTGCTAGGGGGGGGGAAAAACTGTTTTTT. Protein: CSARGGEKLFF.

The chain uses TRBV18 and TRBJ1-3; D is undetermined. Germline CDR1 KGHSH, CDR2 LQKENI. The CDR3 is 19 residues long. The V end was cut by 3 bases, the J end by 0 bases, with 21 bases between. The CDR3: CASSPSARHTRISGNTIYF. CDR3 nucleotide sequence: TGTGCCAGCTCACCGTCGGCAAGACACACTAGAATCTCTGGAAACACCATATATTTT.

The chain is built from TRBV2 and TRBJ2-5, with 7 bases lining up with TRBD2. CDR1 is SNHLY and CDR2 is FYNNEI in the germline V gene. The V segment lost 4 bases and the J segment 1 base; nucleotides outside the gene matches: 6. CDR3 length: 15 amino acids. The CDR3, as DNA: TGTGCCAGCAGTGGGCCAGCGGGGCTCCAAGAGACCCAGTACTTC. As protein: CASSGPAGLQETQYF. Filled out from reference TRBV2 and TRBJ2-5, the complete variable domain reads EPEVTQTPSHQVTQMGQEVILRCVPISNHLYFYWYRQILGQKVEFLVSFYNNEISEKSEIFDDQFSVERPDGSNFTLKIRSTKLEDSAMYFCASSGPAGLQETQYFGPGTRLLVL.

This chain joins TRBV3-1 (or the pseudogene TRBV3-2) and TRBJ1-1; D gene unclear. Trimming removed 0 bases at V and 4 bases at J, with 12 bases between. Germline V gene lookup returns CDR1 LGHDT and CDR2 YNNKEL (reference sequence). The CDR3 is 15 residues long. The CDR3 sequence is CASSQDGRAGTEAFF. CDR3 nucleotides: TGTGCCAGCAGCCAAGATGGGAGGGCGGGCACTGAAGCTTTCTTT.

The rearrangement links TRBV6-6 to TRBJ1-3; tentative D call: TRBD1 (5 bases). The CDR3 consists of 14 residues. The V gene's germline CDR1 is MNHNY and CDR2 SVGAGI (reference sequence). V lost 7 bases to trimming and J lost 4 bases, with 14 bases between them. The CDR3 protein is CASTAGHGGNTIYF. Here the CDR3 DNA reads TGTGCCAGCACCGCCGGACATGGAGGAAACACCATATATTTT.

The chain carries TRBV7-2 and TRBJ1-6, with 7 bases that match TRBD1. The length of the CDR3 is 16 residues. V lost 1 base to trimming and J lost 10 bases; unmatched junction nucleotides: 10. Looked up from germline, CDR1 is SGHTA and CDR2 is FQGNSA. The CDR3 coding sequence is TGTGCCAGCAGCTTAGTATCAGGGGGGGTCGGGTCACCCCTCCACTTT. The encoded protein is CASSLVSGGVGSPLHF.

CDR3 loop: CASKAGYNTGELFF. The CDR3 DNA reads TGTGCCAGCAAAGCGGGGTATAACACCGGGGAGCTGTTTTTT. The chain uses TRBV7-3 and TRBJ2-2; 7 bases align to TRBD2. The junction had 4 bases not matched to a gene; V was cut back by 7 bases and J by 2 bases. The V gene's germline CDR1 is SGHTA and CDR2 FQGTGA. The CDR3 length is 14 residues. Full variable domain (rest looked up from reference TRBV7-3 and TRBJ2-2): GAGVSQTPSNKVTEKGKYVELRCDPISGHTALYWYRQSLGQGPEFLIYFQGTGAADDSGLPNDRFFAVRPEGSVSTLKIQRTERGDSAVYLCASKAGYNTGELFFGEGSRLTVL.

This clone was observed a single time. This chain links TRBV7-9 with TRBJ1-2, with TRBD1 as a possible D gene (6 bases). The CDR3 is 14 amino acids. Germline V CDR1 and CDR2: SEHNR, FQNEAQ (reference sequence). The V end was cut by 5 bases, the J end by 3 bases, with 13 bases between. CDR3 amino acids: CASSQGNTYYGYTF. CDR3 nucleotide sequence: TGTGCCAGCAGCCAGGGGAATACGTACTATGGCTACACCTTC. Full variable domain (outside the CDR3, taken from reference TRBV7-9 and TRBJ1-2): DTGVSQNPRHKITKRGQNVTFRCDPISEHNRLYWYRQTLGQGPEFLTYFQNEAQLEKSRLLSDRFSAERPKGSFSTLEIQRTEQGDSAMYLCASSQGNTYYGYTFGSGTRLTVV.

The rearrangement joins TRBV2 to TRBJ2-5; 8 bases align to TRBD1. The CDR3 loop spans 15 amino acids. V was clipped by 8 bases and J by 6 bases; unmatched bases: 14. Per germline, CDR1 SNHLY and CDR2 FYNNEI. The CDR3 bases are TGTGCCAGCCTACTTTTTGGACAGGGAGATCAGACCCAGTACTTC. Its protein product is CASLLFGQGDQTQYF.